The T cell receptor (beta chain) under discussion was sequenced for a study of shared clonotypes between healthy human individuals. Measured with immunoSEQ multiplex PCR; TCRdb has only the in-frame clones, and not every one. The sample records 90,000 to 150,000 clones, approximately 70% being singletons. Germline CDR1 is SEHNR and CDR2 is FQNEAQ (reference sequence). After removal of 2 bases from V and 5 bases from J, the junction contained 12 bases not matched to a gene. CDR3 length: 16 amino acids. The sequence derives from a woman aged 25-40 years in good health. Sequencing was done on a sample of memory CD8+ T cells sorted from blood. Documented subset: CD45RO+ cells pooled with CCR7-negative TemRA cells. This chain connects TRBV7-9 to TRBJ2-7, with 7 bases matching TRBD2. Written as DNA, the CDR3 is TGTGCCAGCAGCTTACACTCCCCGGGGAGGGAAAACGAGCAGTACTTC. Translated, it gives CASSLHSPGRENEQYF.